This TCR beta chain stems from a study of human T cells and chemical hapten exposure. Via MiXCR, TCRdb re-called the RACE reads, giving one row per CDR3 protein. Among 110,000 to 150,000 distinct CDR3 sequences listed, 10% to 15% were seen once. Study-wide results and caveats: The study found expanded TCRs formed significantly more large CDR3 similarity clusters than controls.

Described time point: patch test 2, 6 weeks after DPC sensitization. Treatment here: therapeutic diphenylcyclopropenone sensitization with weekly scalp DPC. Venepuncture was done earlier than the placement of each patch test. The study enrolled 18 to 70-year-old alopecia patients suitable for DPC. Total RNA was isolated from whole blood that had not been fractionated. This clonotype occurred many times. Its antigen remains unknown. The germline V gene has CDR1 SGHVS and CDR2 FQNEAQ. The V gene lost 5 bases and the J gene lost 6 bases, with 11 bases spanning the gap. The CDR3 length is 13 residues. This receptor was taken from a woman in her 50s with alopecia areata. Some clones in this sample may be carry-over from other donors' samples. Specimen: whole blood, collected in connection with sensitization to the hapten diphenylcyclopropenone (DPC). The chain has TRBV7-8 and TRBJ2-1; D is uncertain. The CDR3 protein is CASSPGPFNEQFF. CDR3 coding DNA: TGTGCCAGCAGCCCCGGACCCTTCAATGAGCAGTTCTTC.